The 28 T cell receptor beta chains below all came from one sample that was sequenced in a study of T cell repertoires in aging, cancer and after chemotherapy. A mixed TRB-A/B primer pool amplified rearranged TRB by multiplex touch-down PCR. MiXCR was run by TCRdb on the multiplex PCR reads, yielding one entry per CDR3 protein. The sample lists 1,400 or so distinct CDR3 sequences; roughly 62% were seen once. TCR beta rearrangements were amplified from peripheral blood genomic DNA. What was sequenced was blood. Source of these receptors: a human donor with a blood cancer.

This clonotype was seen a handful of times. This chain joins TRBV6-5 and TRBJ2-7, with D perhaps matching TRBD1 (6 bases). The ends were cut back, 5 bases at V and 5 bases at J, with 16 bases in the middle. Germline values: CDR1 MNHEY, CDR2 SVGAGI. The CDR3 length is 14 residues. This CDR3 reads CASSDRWTVDEQYF. For the CDR3, the DNA is TGTGCCAGCAGTGACCGCTGGACAGTGGACGAGCAGTACTTC.

The chain combines TRBV6-4 with TRBJ2-1; D ambiguous. This CDR3 has 15 amino acids. Germline CDR1 reads MRHNA; CDR2 reads SNTAGT. Between the trimmed V and J ends, which lost 0 bases and 0 bases, there was a span of 6 bases. The CDR3: CASSDSSGSYNEQFF. The DNA for the CDR3 is TGTGCCAGCAGTGACTCCTCGGGCTCCTACAATGAGCAGTTCTTC.

The V and J genes are TRBV20-1 and TRBJ1-2; perhaps TRBD1 as D (6 bases). Trimming pared 4 bases from V and 7 bases from J, leaving 19 bases between. The germline CDR1 and CDR2 sequences are DFQATT and SNEGSKA (reference sequence). This CDR3 contains 14 residues. Here the CDR3 DNA reads TGCAGTGCTACAAAATTAACAGGGAAGCTTGGCTACACCTTC. Protein: CSATKLTGKLGYTF.

The chain links TRBV6-5 to TRBJ2-6; D gene uncertain. This CDR3 contains 17 residues. V was cut by 0 bases and J by 2 bases, with 11 bases left in between. Germline CDR1 MNHEY, CDR2 SVGAGI. The CDR3 nucleotides are TGTGCCAGCAGTTACTCGAACTACCGGACTGGGGCCAACGTCCTGACTTTC. This sequence encodes CASSYSNYRTGANVLTF.

The chain has TRBV5-4 and TRBJ2-3; 8 nucleotides align to TRBD2. The V and J ends lost 2 bases and 5 bases, in that order; junction bases with no gene match: 10. This CDR3 region has 16 residues. Germline assignment: CDR1 SGHNT and CDR2 YYREEE (reference sequence). The CDR3 protein is CASSFGKVAGRDTQYF. The CDR3 DNA follows: TGTGCCAGCAGCTTCGGGAAGGTAGCGGGGCGAGATACGCAGTATTTT.

The chain employs TRBV19 and TRBJ1-5, with no clear D. This CDR3 is built from 15 residues. Germline V gene lookup returns CDR1 LNHDA and CDR2 SQIVND (reference sequence). V dropped 0 bases and J dropped 6 bases, with 12 bases sitting between them. CDR3 DNA: TGTGCCAGTAGTATAGATTTTAGAACGGTTCAGCCCCAGCATTTT. Translation: CASSIDFRTVQPQHF. The whole variable domain, filled in from reference TRBV19 and TRBJ1-5, reads DGGITQSPKYLFRKEGQNVTLSCEQNLNHDAMYWYRQDPGQGLRLIYYSQIVNDFQKGDIAEGYSVSREKKESFPLTVTSAQKNPTAFYLCASSIDFRTVQPQHFGDGTRLSIL.

This clonotype was observed a single time. The chain has TRBV29-1 and TRBJ2-6; D is tentatively TRBD1 or TRBD2 (5 bases each). This CDR3 has 16 amino acids. Germline lookup yields CDR1 SQVTM and CDR2 ANQGSEA. Trimming shortened V by 7 bases and J by 0 bases, and 16 bases separated the two germline ends. CDR3 sequence reads: CSATGTASSGANVLTF. In DNA form, the CDR3 reads TGCAGCGCCACCGGGACGGCTTCCTCTGGGGCCAACGTCCTGACTTTC.

A few counts support this clonotype. The chain couples TRBV6-5 to TRBJ2-7; possibly TRBD1 for D (6 bases). The CDR3 is 13 residues long. V lost 5 bases, J lost 4 bases, and 12 bases lay in between. Germline V lookup: CDR1 MNHEY, CDR2 SVGAGI. Written as DNA, the CDR3 is TGTGCCAGCAGTGTGACAGGCGGGTACGAGCAGTACTTC. As protein: CASSVTGGYEQYF.

The chain links TRBV5-6 to TRBJ2-1; 8 bases match TRBD2. V shed 0 bases and J 15 bases; nucleotides not matched to a gene: 8. The CDR3 is 13 residues long. CDR1 and CDR2 (germline): SGHDT, YYEEEE. The CDR3, as DNA: TGTGCCAGCAGCTTGGGTCCTAGCGGGTTGAGGTTCTTC. Translation: CASSLGPSGLRFF.

Only a few counts were recorded for this clonotype. This sequence joins TRBV12-3 or TRBV12-4 and TRBJ1-6; D ambiguous. Trimming took off 3 bases at V and 6 bases at J, with 9 bases between the two ends. The length of the CDR3 is 14 residues. The CDR3 is CASSLQKGNSPLHF. As DNA, the CDR3 is TGTGCCAGCAGTTTGCAGAAGGGTAATTCACCCCTCCACTTT.

V gene TRBV5-4 combines with J gene TRBJ1-2; D unclear. CDR1 SGHNT and CDR2 YYREEE come from the germline V gene (reference sequence). Trimming left V 6 bases short and J 4 bases short, with 13 bases between. The CDR3 sequence is 13 residues long. This chain's CDR3 is CASTIYPGYGYTF. In DNA, the CDR3 is TGTGCCAGCACCATTTACCCAGGCTATGGCTACACCTTC.

This chain links TRBV6-5 with TRBJ1-2; a possible D gene is TRBD1 (5 bases). This CDR3 contains 12 residues. Germline V lookup: CDR1 MNHEY, CDR2 SVGAGI. With 5 bases removed from V and 5 bases from J, the gap between germline ends came to 9 bases. The CDR3 DNA follows: TGTGCCAGCAGTGAATCAGGGTATGGCTACACCTTC. It translates to CASSESGYGYTF.

J is TRBJ1-6 and V is TRBV30, with D tentatively TRBD1 (5 bases). Trimming took 5 bases from V and 0 from J, leaving 11 bases between them. This CDR3 is 15 amino acids long. Germline CDR1 and CDR2: GTSNPN and SVGIG (reference sequence). The CDR3 coding sequence is TGTGCCTGGGGCAGGGCGAGCTCCTATAATTCACCCCTCCACTTT. It encodes CAWGRASSYNSPLHF.

In DNA, the CDR3 is TGTGCCAGCAGTTACGACAGGGCTACCTACGAGCAGTACTTC. This codes for CASSYDRATYEQYF. V usage is TRBV6-5 and J usage is TRBJ2-7; 7 nucleotides agree with TRBD1. This CDR3 comprises 14 residues. Germline-derived CDR1 and CDR2 are MNHEY and SVGAGI. V trimming: 2 bases; J trimming: 2 bases; junction bases outside the gene matches: 3.

The rearrangement joins TRBV7-2 to TRBJ2-1; D not certain. CDR3 length: 12 residues. The V gene lost 4 bases and the J gene lost 9 bases, with 10 bases spanning the gap. CDR1 and CDR2 from the germline V gene are SGHTA and FQGNSA. CDR3 amino acids: CASSSSYFEQFF. In DNA form, the CDR3 reads TGTGCCAGCAGCTCCAGTTATTTTGAGCAGTTCTTC. Full variable domain (missing parts from reference TRBV7-2 and TRBJ2-1): GAGVSQSPSNKVTEKGKDVELRCDPISGHTALYWYRQSLGQGLEFLIYFQGNSAPDKSGLPSDRFSAERTGGSVSTLTIQRTQQEDSAVYLCASSSSYFEQFFGPGTRLTVL.

The chain carries TRBV6-1 and TRBJ2-7; TRBD1 matches at 10 bases. The CDR3 extends over 15 amino acids. The junction had 5 bases not matched to a gene; V was cut back by 3 bases and J by 3 bases. Germline lookup yields CDR1 MNHNS and CDR2 SASEGT. CDR3 protein: CASSEPGQGFYEQYF. Here the CDR3 DNA reads TGTGCCAGCAGTGAGCCGGGACAGGGGTTCTACGAGCAGTACTTC.

The CDR3 sequence: CASSLPGASDTQYF. The CDR3 DNA reads TGTGCCAGCAGCTTGCCGGGGGCATCAGATACGCAGTATTTT. This chain links TRBV5-4 with TRBJ2-3; D might be TRBD1 or TRBD2, each matching 6 bases. CDR1 SGHNT and CDR2 YYREEE come from the germline V gene (reference sequence). V lost 1 base and J lost 4, with 10 bases in between. The CDR3 covers 14 residues.

This clonotype was seen once. The V gene is TRBV6-1, the J gene TRBJ1-5, with TRBD1 as a possible D gene (5 bases). V lost 6 bases and J lost 3, with 9 bases in between. Germline CDR1 reads MNHNS; CDR2 reads SASEGT. CDR3 size: 13 residues. The CDR3 protein is CASRGRVNQPQHF. The DNA of the CDR3 is TGTGCCAGCAGGGGACGGGTCAATCAGCCCCAGCATTTT.

The chain links TRBV20-1 to TRBJ1-5; no definite D call. Trimming shortened V by 0 bases and J by 7 bases, and 13 bases separated the two germline ends. CDR1 is DFQATT, CDR2 SNEGSKA, per germline (reference sequence). This CDR3 has 14 amino acids. CDR3 bases: TGCAGTGCTAGAGATCTCACCCATGCCCAGCCCCAGCATTTT. It codes for CSARDLTHAQPQHF.

The chain combines TRBV6-5 with TRBJ2-2; D uncertain. The germline V and J ends were trimmed by 7 bases and 0 bases, with 15 bases remaining between them. The length of the CDR3 is 16 residues. Germline CDR1 MNHEY, CDR2 SVGAGI. The CDR3 region is CASTLTGFANTGELFF. The CDR3 bases are TGTGCCAGCACCCTTACTGGGTTCGCGAACACCGGGGAGCTGTTTTTT.

The rearrangement joins TRBV30 to TRBJ1-6; D call uncertain. The CDR3 covers 13 residues. V was cut by 3 bases and J by 5 bases, with 8 bases left in between. Germline V gene sequence: CDR1 GTSNPN, CDR2 SVGIG (reference sequence). The CDR3 bases are TGTGCCTGGAGCCGGGTGGATAATTCACCCCTCCACTTT. Translating gives CAWSRVDNSPLHF.

In its sample, this clonotype was seen once. The V call is TRBV11-1, the J call TRBJ1-3; the match to TRBD1 covers 8 bases. The CDR3 covers 15 residues. Germline trimming cut 2 bases from V and 8 bases from J; bases unmatched to any gene: 8. Germline assignment: CDR1 SGHAT and CDR2 FQDESV (reference sequence). Here the CDR3 DNA reads TGTGCCAGCAGCTTATCGGCCAGGGGGCAGGACACCATATATTTT. It yields the protein CASSLSARGQDTIYF.

The chain is built from TRBV29-1 and TRBJ1-2, with 9 positions matching TRBD1. This CDR3 is 12 amino acids long. CDR1 is SQVTM, CDR2 ANQGSEA, per germline. The CDR3 DNA sequence: TGCAGGTATTACAGGGGGCACTATGGCTACACCTTC. This encodes CRYYRGHYGYTF.

This clonotype was seen just once. The genes are TRBV5-6 and TRBJ2-5; TRBD1 aligns across 9 bases. The CDR3 loop spans 15 amino acids. Germline V gene lookup returns CDR1 SGHDT and CDR2 YYEEEE. With V trimmed by 4 bases and J by 3 bases, 7 bases remained unmatched. Here the CDR3 DNA reads TGTGCCAGCAGCCCACGGGGACAGGGAAAAGAGACCCAGTACTTC. Translated: CASSPRGQGKETQYF.

The table lists this clonotype with a few counts. The rearrangement links TRBV12-3 or TRBV12-4 to TRBJ2-7; D unresolved. The CDR3 is 11 residues long. The V end was cut by 4 bases, the J end by 5 bases, with 6 bases between. CDR3 sequence: CASSSPDEQYF. The CDR3 coding sequence is TGTGCCAGCAGTTCTCCGGACGAGCAGTACTTC.

The J gene is TRBJ2-1, the V gene TRBV29-1; 11 nucleotides agree with TRBD1. CDR1 is SQVTM, CDR2 ANQGSEA, per germline. This CDR3 has 13 amino acids. The ends lost 3 bases at V and 10 bases at J; junction bases unmatched: 5. CDR3 bases: TGCAGCGTTGAGGGGACAGGGGGAGCGGAGCAGTTCTTC. Its protein is CSVEGTGGAEQFF.

This sequence joins TRBV7-6 and TRBJ2-5; a weak D match, TRBD2 (6 bases). The V and J ends lost 6 bases and 5 bases respectively, with 19 bases between them. The CDR3 loop spans 15 amino acids. Germline V gene sequence: CDR1 SGHVS, CDR2 FNYEAQ. CDR3: CASSLEGRYGETQYF. DNA of the CDR3: TGTGCCAGCAGTCTAGAGGGGAGGTACGGGGAGACCCAGTACTTC.

The V gene is TRBV30, the J gene TRBJ1-2; D may be TRBD1 (6 bases). This CDR3 contains 14 residues. The germline V gene encodes CDR1 GTSNPN and CDR2 SVGIG (reference sequence). Between the trimmed V and J ends, which lost 1 base and 2 bases, there was a span of 11 bases. This chain's CDR3 is CAWSARGQNYGYTF. In DNA, the CDR3 is TGTGCCTGGAGTGCGCGGGGGCAGAACTATGGCTACACCTTC.